The 8 T cell receptor beta chains below come from one sample, sequenced in a study of read filtering for tumor transcriptome and immune sequencing. From approximately 430 ng of RNA, a library with molecular barcoded alpha/delta and beta/gamma adaptors was made. TCRdb independently ran MiXCR on the reads; one entry per CDR3 protein. The sample has tens of thousands of distinct CDR3 sequences, more than 11% seen once. The sample comprised a population of CD138-negative cells sorted from bone marrow. The receptor source for this set is a donor at least 40 years old with multiple myeloma.

This clonotype was detected ten times or more. The chain combines TRBV19 with TRBJ1-2; D unresolved. Looked up from germline, CDR1 is LNHDA and CDR2 is SQIVND (reference sequence). CDR3 length: 15 amino acids. Trimming removed 0 bases at V and 2 bases at J, with 10 bases between. CDR3 sequence (DNA): TGTGCCAGTAGTATAGATCCCACCAGAAACTATGGCTACACCTTC. It translates to CASSIDPTRNYGYTF.

Remarks on this clonotype: A much larger clone differs by one base, so this may be a read error. J is TRBJ2-1 and V is TRBV29-1, with 12 nucleotides matching TRBD1. V was pared by 2 bases and J by 13 bases, with 12 bases of the junction left unmatched. Per the germline V gene, CDR1 is SQVTM and CDR2 is ANQGSEA. This CDR3 contains 15 residues. The CDR3 reads CSVERDRGRSETQFF. In DNA, the CDR3 is TGCAGCGTTGAAAGGGACAGGGGGCGTTCGGAGACCCAGTTCTTC.

In this sample, this clonotype turned up many times. The germline gene is not matched at one end of the junction; a read error may be the cause. This chain links TRBV7-9 with TRBJ2-5; D perhaps matches TRBD2 (5 bases). This CDR3 has 11 residues. CDR1 is SEHNR, CDR2 FQNEAQ, per germline (reference sequence). The CDR3 region has the DNA TGTGCCAGCGGACCTGGGGAGAACCAGTACTTC. This gives the protein CASGPGENQYF.

About this clonotype itself: No conserved phenylalanine or tryptophan is present at the end of the CDR3, so a read error is the likely explanation. The chain uses TRBV5-1 and TRBJ2-1, with D maybe TRBD2 (6 bases). The CDR3 contains 14 residues. The germline V gene encodes CDR1 SGHRS and CDR2 YFSETQ. The CDR3 DNA is TGCGCCAGCAGCTTGGGGGGACTTTCCAATGGGCAGTTCTCC. Protein product: CASSLGGLSNGQFS.

This clonotype has a count of ten or more. The CDR3 DNA follows: TGCGCCAGCAGCAATGACAGGGGGGCATATGGCTACACCTTC. Translated: CASSNDRGAYGYTF. The V and J genes are TRBV4-1 and TRBJ1-2, with TRBD1 matching 9 bases. J lost 5 bases, V lost 5 bases, and 6 bases had no gene match. The CDR3 spans 14 residues. Germline V gene sequence: CDR1 MGHRA, CDR2 YSYEKL.

As concerns this clonotype: Mismatch with germline at one junction end may stem from a read error. J is TRBJ2-1 and V is TRBV19; D is possibly TRBD2 (6 bases). CDR1 LNHDA and CDR2 SQIVND come from the germline V gene (reference sequence). The CDR3 consists of 14 residues. This chain's CDR3 is CASGSQAAYSEQFF. Written as DNA, the CDR3 is TGTGCCAGCGGGAGTCAAGCTGCCTACAGTGAGCAGTTCTTC. Variable domain in full (rest from reference TRBV19 and TRBJ2-1): DGGITQSPKYLFRKEGQNVTLSCEQNLNHDAMYWYRQDPGQGLRLIYYSQIVNDFQKGDIAEGYSVSREKKESFPLTVTSAQKNPTAFYLCASGSQAAYSEQFFGPGTRLTVL.

Note on this clonotype: The germline gene is not matched at one end of the junction; a read error may be the cause. The chain combines TRBV14 with TRBJ2-1; 11 bases agree with TRBD1. The germline gives CDR1 SGHDN, CDR2 FVKESK. This CDR3 comprises 16 residues. The CDR3 region has the DNA TGTGCCAGCAGCCCCCTAAGGACAGGGGGCTACAATAAGCAGTTCTTC. It encodes CASSPLRTGGYNKQFF.

This clonotype has a count of ten or more. The genes are TRBV12-3 or TRBV12-4 and TRBJ2-2; TRBD1 agrees at 8 bases. This CDR3 contains 14 residues. Trimming at V came to 6 bases and at J to 3 bases, leaving 3 bases not matched to a gene. CDR3 in DNA: TGTGCCAGCAGGACAGGGGCTGACACCGGGGAGCTGTTTTTT. It encodes CASRTGADTGELFF.